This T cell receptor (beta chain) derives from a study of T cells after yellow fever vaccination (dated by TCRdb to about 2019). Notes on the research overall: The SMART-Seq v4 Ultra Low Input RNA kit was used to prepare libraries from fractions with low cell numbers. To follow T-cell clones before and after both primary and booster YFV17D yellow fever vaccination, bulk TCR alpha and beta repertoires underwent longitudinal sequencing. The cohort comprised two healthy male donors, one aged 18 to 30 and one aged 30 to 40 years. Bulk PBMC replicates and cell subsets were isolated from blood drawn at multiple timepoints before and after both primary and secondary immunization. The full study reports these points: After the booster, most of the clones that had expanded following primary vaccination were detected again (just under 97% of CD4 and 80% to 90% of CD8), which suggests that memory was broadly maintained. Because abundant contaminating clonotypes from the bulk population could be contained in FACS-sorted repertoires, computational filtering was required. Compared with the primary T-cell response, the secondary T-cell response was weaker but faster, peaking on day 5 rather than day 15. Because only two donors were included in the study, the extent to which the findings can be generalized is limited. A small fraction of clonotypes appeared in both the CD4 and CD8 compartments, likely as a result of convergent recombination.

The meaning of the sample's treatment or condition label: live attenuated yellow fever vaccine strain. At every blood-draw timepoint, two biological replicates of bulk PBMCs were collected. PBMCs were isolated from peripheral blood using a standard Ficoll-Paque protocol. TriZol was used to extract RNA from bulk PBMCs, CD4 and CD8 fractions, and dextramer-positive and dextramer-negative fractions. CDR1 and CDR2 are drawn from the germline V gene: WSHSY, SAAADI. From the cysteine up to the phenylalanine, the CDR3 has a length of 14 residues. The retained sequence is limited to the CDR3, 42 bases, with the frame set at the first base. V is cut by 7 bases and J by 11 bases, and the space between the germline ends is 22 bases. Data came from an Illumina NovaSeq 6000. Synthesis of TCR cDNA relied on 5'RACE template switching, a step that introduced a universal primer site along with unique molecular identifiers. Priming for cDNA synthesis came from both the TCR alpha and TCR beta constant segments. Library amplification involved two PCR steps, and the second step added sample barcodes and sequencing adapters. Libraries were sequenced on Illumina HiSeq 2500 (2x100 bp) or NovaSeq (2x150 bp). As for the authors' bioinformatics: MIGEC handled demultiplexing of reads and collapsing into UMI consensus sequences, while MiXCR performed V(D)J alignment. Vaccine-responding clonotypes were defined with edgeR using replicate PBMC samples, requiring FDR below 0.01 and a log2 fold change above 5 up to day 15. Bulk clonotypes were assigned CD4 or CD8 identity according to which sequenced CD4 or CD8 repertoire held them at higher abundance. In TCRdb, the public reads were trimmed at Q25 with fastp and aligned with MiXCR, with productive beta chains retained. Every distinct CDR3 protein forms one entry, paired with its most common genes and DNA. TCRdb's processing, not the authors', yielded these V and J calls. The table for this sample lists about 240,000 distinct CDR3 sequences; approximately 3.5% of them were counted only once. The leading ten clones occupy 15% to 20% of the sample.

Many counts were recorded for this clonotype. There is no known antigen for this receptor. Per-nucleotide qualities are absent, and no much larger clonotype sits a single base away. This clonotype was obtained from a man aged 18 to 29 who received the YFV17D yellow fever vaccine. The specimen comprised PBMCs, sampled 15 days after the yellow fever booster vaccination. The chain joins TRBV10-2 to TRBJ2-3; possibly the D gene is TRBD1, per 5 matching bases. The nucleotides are TGCGCCAGCAAATGGGTAGCCCCCCAGGACATGCAGTATTTT. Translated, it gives CASKWVAPQDMQYF.